This T cell receptor beta chain was sequenced during a study of neoadjuvant anti-PD-1 for oral cavity cancer. Study information: Nivolumab at 3 mg/kg was mostly given biweekly, three to four doses, pre-surgery. Patients without progression received a fourth nivolumab dose around day 43, then surgical resection on days 50-56.

V was pared by 5 bases and J by 4 bases, with 9 bases of the junction left unmatched. The CDR3 has 16 amino acids. Germline values: CDR1 LNHDA, CDR2 SQIVND (reference sequence). Repertoires were generated with immunoSEQ multiplex PCR, while TCRdb's copy carries only in-frame clones and drops some. Among 70,000 to 95,000 clones listed, less than 85% were seen once. The material sequenced was PBMCs, taken before nivolumab (anti-PD-1) treatment. The chain joins TRBV19 to TRBJ2-1; 9 bases align to TRBD2. The origin of this receptor is a person aged 35 to 85 with oral cavity squamous cell carcinoma. In DNA, the CDR3 is TGTGCCAGTAGTCCCCGGACTAGCGCCCTTTACAATGAGCAGTTCTTC. Its protein product is CASSPRTSALYNEQFF.